These 12 T cell receptor beta chains came from one sample sequenced in a study of cytomegalovirus exposure and HLA in healthy donors. The PCR employed 60 Vbeta primers together with 13 Jbeta primers. The method was immunoSEQ multiplex PCR; TCRdb's version includes in-frame clones alone and lacks a portion of them. Of just over 150,000 clones listed, 65% to 85% were seen once; the top ten hold 6.3%. Sequenced: PBMCs. These receptors were obtained from a male donor in good health and CMV-seropositive.

This chain connects TRBV7-9 to TRBJ2-5; D is unresolved. CDR3 length: 15 residues. V was pared by 0 bases and J by 1 base, with 9 bases between. Germline loops: CDR1 SEHNR, CDR2 FQNEAQ (reference sequence). CDR3 protein: CASSLAKPVQETQYF. The CDR3 DNA follows: TGTGCCAGCAGCTTAGCGAAACCAGTCCAAGAGACCCAGTACTTC.

This clone showed up just once. V and J are TRBV5-5 and TRBJ2-3; D possibly corresponds to TRBD1 (6 bases). The CDR3 spans 15 residues. Trimming stripped 0 bases from V and 4 bases from J, with 12 bases between. Per germline, CDR1 SGHKS and CDR2 YYEKEE (reference sequence). The CDR3 spells CASSLVSGGADTQYF. For the CDR3, the DNA is TGTGCCAGCAGCTTGGTATCTGGGGGCGCAGATACGCAGTATTTT.

This chain uses TRBV10-2 with TRBJ1-1, with D unresolved. Per germline, CDR1 WSHSY and CDR2 SAAADI. Trimming removed 2 bases at V and 9 bases at J, with 7 bases between. The CDR3 covers 11 residues. The CDR3, as DNA: TGCGCCAGCAGTGAGGCGGTTCAAGCTTTCTTT. Its protein product is CASSEAVQAFF.

V usage is TRBV30 and J usage is TRBJ1-5; D is perhaps TRBD1 (6 bases). There are 13 residues in the CDR3. Germline CDR1 is GTSNPN and CDR2 is SVGIG (reference sequence). Trimming cost V 3 bases and J 11 bases, with 17 bases left between them. The CDR3 DNA follows: TGTGCCTGGAGCGGGCAGGGGATACAGGCCCAGCATTTT. It translates to CAWSGQGIQAQHF.

The genes are TRBV29-1 and TRBJ2-5; TRBD2 agrees at 8 bases. The DNA end favors TRBJ2-7, so the J call may be wrong. Germline loops: CDR1 SQVTM, CDR2 ANQGSEA. The CDR3 is 14 amino acids. Here the CDR3 reads CSVECPGGRNEQYF. CDR3 DNA sequence: TGCAGCGTTGAGTGCCCGGGGGGGCGGAACGAGCAGTACTTC.

CDR3 sequence: CAITQGDGANVLTF. DNA for the CDR3: TGTGCCATCACCCAGGGCGATGGGGCCAACGTCCTGACTTTC. V and J are TRBV10-3 and TRBJ2-6; tentative D call: TRBD1 (5 bases). CDR3 size: 14 residues. The germline V and J ends were trimmed by 7 bases and 3 bases, with 10 bases remaining between them. The germline CDR1 and CDR2 sequences are ENHRY and SYGVKD.

In its sample, this clone was seen once. This chain uses TRBV27 with TRBJ1-4, with 9 bases aligning to TRBD1. CDR3 length: 14 residues. Germline CDR1 MNHEY, CDR2 SMNVEV (reference sequence). The ends lost 2 bases at V and 7 bases at J; junction bases unmatched: 2. This chain's CDR3 is CASSLLGQGEKLFF. The CDR3 DNA follows: TGTGCCAGCAGTTTACTGGGACAGGGTGAAAAACTGTTTTTT.

The rearrangement uses TRBV27 and TRBJ2-1, with D possibly matching TRBD1 (6 bases). Trimming cost V 5 bases and J 2 bases, with 16 bases left between them. From germline, CDR1 is MNHEY and CDR2 SMNVEV (reference sequence). The CDR3 totals 16 residues. The DNA for the CDR3 is TGTGCCAGCAGTCTGACCGGGACAAGACCCTACAATGAGCAGTTCTTC. Translating gives CASSLTGTRPYNEQFF.

The table lists this clone with a count of one. This chain joins TRBV10-2 and TRBJ1-1; 7 nucleotides match TRBD1. Germline V gene data show CDR1 as WSHSY and CDR2 as SAAADI. The trim removed 6 bases at V and 5 bases at J, leaving 3 bases unmatched. This CDR3 spans 12 amino acids. CDR3 sequence: CASSTQGTEAFF. CDR3 sequence (DNA): TGCGCCAGCAGCACACAGGGGACTGAAGCTTTCTTT.

The CDR3 DNA reads TGCGCCAGCAGCTTGACTTTTCCACCATCCGGCACCGGGGAGCTGTTTTTT. Residues: CASSLTFPPSGTGELFF. V usage is TRBV5-1 and J usage is TRBJ2-2; D is unresolved. V dropped 1 base and J dropped 4 bases, with 17 bases sitting between them. The germline V gene encodes CDR1 SGHRS and CDR2 YFSETQ. The CDR3 is 17 amino acids.

This rearrangement joins TRBV5-6 to TRBJ2-7, with D possibly matching TRBD2 (5 bases). The CDR3 consists of 15 residues. Per germline, CDR1 SGHDT and CDR2 YYEEEE. Trimming cost V 7 bases and J 3 bases, with 20 bases left between them. The CDR3 sequence is CASEIGLAEFYEQYF. CDR3 DNA: TGTGCCAGCGAAATAGGGCTAGCAGAGTTCTACGAGCAGTACTTC.

This chain connects TRBV7-9 to TRBJ2-1, with 7 nucleotides matching TRBD2. CDR3 length: 16 amino acids. CDR1 SEHNR and CDR2 FQNEAQ come from the germline V gene (reference sequence). V lost 5 bases, J lost 7 bases, and 14 bases stayed unmatched. This chain's CDR3 is CASSVLRAGVMNEQFF. The CDR3 bases are TGTGCCAGCAGCGTTCTAAGGGCGGGAGTAATGAATGAGCAGTTCTTC.